What follows describes a single T cell receptor (beta chain). The antigen is unknown. Amplification of TCR beta CDR3 regions was performed using RNA transcripts as template. An initial round of RT-PCR targeting the TCR CDR3 relied on the HTBI primer set. TCRdb re-called the multiplex PCR reads through MiXCR, storing one row per CDR3 protein. The sample holds around 35,000 distinct CDR3 sequences, approximately 50% seen once. This entry belongs to a study of T cells in Graves' hyperthyroidism and ophthalmopathy. Findings of the study overall: Ophthalmopathy onset followed model prediction by a median approximately 6.2 months.

This CDR3 region has 15 residues. CDR1 SGDLS and CDR2 YYNGEE come from the germline V gene. V shed 3 bases and J shed 4 bases, with 13 bases lying between them. Subjects with ophthalmopathy showed a Clinical Activity Score no lower than 3, a NOSPECS grade no lower than 4, and a duration shorter than 3 months. Exclusion of patients followed from uncontrolled infection, other autoimmune disease, pregnancy or lactation. The chain has TRBV9 and TRBJ1-4; D unresolved. The sequencing sample was made of blood. This receptor was taken from a woman between 40 and 55 years old with Graves' ophthalmopathy. In DNA, the CDR3 is TGTGCCAGCAGCGCGAATAGCGCAGATAATGAAAAACTGTTTTTT. This encodes CASSANSADNEKLFF.